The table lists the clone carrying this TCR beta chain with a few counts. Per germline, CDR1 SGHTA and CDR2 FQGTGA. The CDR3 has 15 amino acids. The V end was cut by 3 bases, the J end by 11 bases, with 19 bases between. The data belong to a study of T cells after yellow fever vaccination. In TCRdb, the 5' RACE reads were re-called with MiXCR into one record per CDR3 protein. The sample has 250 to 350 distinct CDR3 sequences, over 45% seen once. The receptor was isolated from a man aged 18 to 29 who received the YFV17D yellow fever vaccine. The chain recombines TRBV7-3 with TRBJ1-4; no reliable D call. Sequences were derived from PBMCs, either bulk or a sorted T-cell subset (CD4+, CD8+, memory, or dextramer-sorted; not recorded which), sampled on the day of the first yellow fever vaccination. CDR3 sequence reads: CASSLTTAWPSKLFF. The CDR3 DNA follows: TGTGCCAGCAGCTTGACGACGGCTTGGCCATCTAAACTGTTTTTT.